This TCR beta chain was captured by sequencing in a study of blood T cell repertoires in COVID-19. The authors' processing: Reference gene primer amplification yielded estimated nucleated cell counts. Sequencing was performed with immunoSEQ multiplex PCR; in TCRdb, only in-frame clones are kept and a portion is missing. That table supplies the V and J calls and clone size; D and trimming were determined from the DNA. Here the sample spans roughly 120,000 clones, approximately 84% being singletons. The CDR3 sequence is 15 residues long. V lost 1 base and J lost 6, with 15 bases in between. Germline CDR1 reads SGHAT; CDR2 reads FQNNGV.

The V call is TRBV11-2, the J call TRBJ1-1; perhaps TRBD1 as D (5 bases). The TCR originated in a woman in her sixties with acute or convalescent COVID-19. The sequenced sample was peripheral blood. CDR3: CASSLGRHGGAEAFF. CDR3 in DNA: TGTGCCAGCAGCTTAGGAAGGCACGGAGGGGCTGAAGCTTTCTTT. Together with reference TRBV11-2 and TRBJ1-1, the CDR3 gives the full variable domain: EAGVAQSPRYKIIEKRQSVAFWCNPISGHATLYWYQQILGQGPKLLIQFQNNGVVDDSQLPKDRFSAERLKGVDSTLKIQPAKLEDSAVYLCASSLGRHGGAEAFFGQGTRLTVV.